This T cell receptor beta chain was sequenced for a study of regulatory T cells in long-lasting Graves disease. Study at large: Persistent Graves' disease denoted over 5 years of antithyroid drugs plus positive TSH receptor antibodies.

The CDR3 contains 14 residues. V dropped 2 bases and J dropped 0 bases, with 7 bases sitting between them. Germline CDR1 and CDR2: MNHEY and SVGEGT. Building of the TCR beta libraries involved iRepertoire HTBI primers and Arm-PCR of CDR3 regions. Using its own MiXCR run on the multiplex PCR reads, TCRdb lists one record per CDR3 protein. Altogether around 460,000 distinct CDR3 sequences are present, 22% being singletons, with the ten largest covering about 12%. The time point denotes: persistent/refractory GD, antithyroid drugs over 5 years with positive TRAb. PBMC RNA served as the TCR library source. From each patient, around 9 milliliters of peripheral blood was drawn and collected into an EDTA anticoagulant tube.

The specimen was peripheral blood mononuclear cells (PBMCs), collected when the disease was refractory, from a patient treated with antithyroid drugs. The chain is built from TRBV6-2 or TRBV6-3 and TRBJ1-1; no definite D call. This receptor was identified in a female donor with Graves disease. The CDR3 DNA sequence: TGTGCCAGCAGTTACATCGGGGTGAACACTGAAGCTTTCTTT. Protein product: CASSYIGVNTEAFF.